These 27 T cell receptor beta chains were sequenced from one sample in a study of immune heterogeneity within non-small cell lung tumors. Each sample used roughly 590 ng of genomic DNA from bulk tumor tissue. Several widely spaced biopsies per primary tumor were taken during surgery. Untreated, newly diagnosed non-small cell lung cancer patients underwent curative surgery. A multiplex PCR containing 32 V primers and 13 J primers was used to amplify TCR beta CDR3. TCRdb reanalysed the multiplex PCR reads using MiXCR and keeps one entry per CDR3 protein. The sample lists 14,000 to 15,000 distinct CDR3 sequences, about 30% occurring once. Sequencing used lung tumor tissue. The receptors originated from a man aged 40-50 years with non-small cell lung cancer.

This clonotype has ten or more counts. The V call is TRBV18, the J call TRBJ1-4, with TRBD1 matching 9 bases. Germline assignment: CDR1 KGHSH and CDR2 LQKENI. There are 14 residues in the CDR3. J lost 8 bases, V lost 5 bases, and 6 bases had no gene match. Here the CDR3 DNA reads TGTGCCAGCTCAAGGACAGGGGCGGAAGAAAAACTGTTTTTT. Encoded protein: CASSRTGAEEKLFF.

This clonotype was detected many times. V and J are TRBV6-2 or TRBV6-3 and TRBJ2-7, with 7 bases matching TRBD1. J gave up 3 bases and V 7 bases, and 12 bases lay outside the gene matches. The CDR3 has 15 amino acids. Per the germline V gene, CDR1 is MNHEY and CDR2 is SVGEGT. CDR3 nucleotide sequence: TGTGCCAGCACCCAACGGGTAGGGGGCATCTACGAGCAGTACTTC. It codes for CASTQRVGGIYEQYF.

The chain uses TRBV4-1 and TRBJ1-6, with D unclear. The V and J ends lost 1 base and 8 bases respectively, with 3 bases between them. CDR1 and CDR2 from the germline V gene are MGHRA and YSYEKL. The CDR3 has 12 amino acids. Here the CDR3 reads CASSQGDSPLHF. CDR3 DNA: TGCGCCAGCAGCCAAGGGGATTCACCCCTCCACTTT.

Details on this clonotype: A read error may be the cause here, since a much bigger clone is one base away. The chain links TRBV2 to TRBJ1-1; D unclear. Trimming removed 6 bases from V and 5 bases from J, with 22 bases in between. This CDR3 is 16 amino acids long. Per germline, CDR1 SNHLY and CDR2 FYNNEI. CDR3 bases: TGTGCCAGCAGGGTGGGGTTCCTTGGGAGGAAAACTGAAGCTTTCTTT. Encoded protein: CASRVGFLGRKTEAFF.

In its sample, this clonotype is medium-sized. The chain joins TRBV28 to TRBJ1-1; the match to TRBD1 covers 9 bases. CDR3 length equals 16 residues. CDR1 and CDR2 from the germline V gene are MDHEN and SYDVKM. V lost 5 bases and J lost 8; bases outside the gene matches: 15. The CDR3 is CASSGGAGQGRWEAFF. In nucleotides, the CDR3 is TGTGCCAGCAGTGGGGGGGCGGGACAGGGACGATGGGAAGCTTTCTTT.

The chain joins TRBV27 to TRBJ2-5; 9 bases are shared with TRBD1. V lost 6 bases and J lost 5; bases outside the gene matches: 7. CDR1 is MNHEY and CDR2 is SMNVEV in the germline V gene (reference sequence). The CDR3 consists of 14 residues. The CDR3 loop is CASRLGQGWETQYF. Written as DNA, the CDR3 is TGTGCCAGCAGACTGGGACAGGGCTGGGAGACCCAGTACTTC.

This clonotype is medium-sized. This chain uses TRBV5-1 with TRBJ2-1; 10 bases are shared with TRBD2. This CDR3 contains 15 residues. Per germline, CDR1 SGHRS and CDR2 YFSETQ. J gave up 9 bases and V 4 bases, and 10 bases lay outside the gene matches. As DNA, the CDR3 is TGCGCCAGCAGCCCTACCGCTAGCGGGAGTGGTGAGCAGTTCTTC. This codes for CASSPTASGSGEQFF.

The sample holds a few counts of this clonotype. A read error may be the cause here, since a much bigger clone is one base away. No conserved phenylalanine or tryptophan ends this CDR3, so it is likely a read error. This sequence joins TRBV11-3 and TRBJ2-7, with D tentatively TRBD1 or TRBD2 (6 bases each). From germline, CDR1 is SGHNT and CDR2 YENEEA. There are 15 residues in the CDR3. Trimming removed 8 bases at V and 2 bases at J, with 19 bases between. The CDR3 loop reads CASHLGGGETYEQYL. CDR3 bases: TGTGCCAGCCACCTTGGGGGCGGGGAGACCTACGAGCAGTACTTA.

This clonotype is judged medium-sized (0.01 to 0.1%). The chain combines TRBV24-1 with TRBJ2-2; possibly TRBD1 for D (6 bases). This CDR3 is built from 13 residues. Per germline, CDR1 KGHDR and CDR2 SFDVKD. V was cut by 9 bases and J by 8 bases, with 15 bases left in between. The CDR3 is CATGGQNWGELFF. Written as DNA, the CDR3 is TGTGCCACCGGAGGACAGAACTGGGGGGAGCTGTTTTTT.

This clonotype is medium-sized in the sample. The chain uses TRBV7-3 and TRBJ2-5, with a weak D call TRBD2 (6 bases). V gave up 5 bases and J gave up 3 bases, with 10 bases separating them. There are 13 residues in the CDR3. Germline CDR1 is SGHTA and CDR2 is FQGTGA. The DNA of the CDR3 is TGTGCCAGCAGCCACGGAGGGGAAGAGACCCAGTACTTC. Protein product: CASSHGGEETQYF.

This clonotype was seen ten or more times. The J gene is TRBJ1-4, the V gene TRBV6-1; 9 bases line up with TRBD1. Germline V gene lookup returns CDR1 MNHNS and CDR2 SASEGT. V gave up 6 bases and J gave up 7 bases; unmatched junction bases: 6. This CDR3 has 14 residues. The CDR3 sequence is CASRQGALGEKLFF. Written as DNA, the CDR3 is TGTGCCAGCAGACAGGGGGCTCTGGGTGAAAAACTGTTTTTT.

With respect to this clonotype: At one end the junction does not follow the germline gene, possibly because of a read error. This chain links TRBV30 with TRBJ2-3; the D gene could be TRBD1 or TRBD2 (5 bases each). The CDR3 runs 14 residues. Germline V gives CDR1 GTSNPN, CDR2 SVGIG (reference sequence). CDR3 sequence reads: CVWSVRGEGDTQYF. The CDR3 bases are TGTGTCTGGAGTGTAAGGGGAGAGGGAGATACGCAGTATTTT.

As for this clonotype: A much larger clone differs from this one at a single base, so this may be a read error. The CDR3 spells CASRHPPGTGVPESFF. CDR3 sequence (DNA): TGTGCCAGCAGGCATCCACCCGGGACAGGGGTCCCTGAATCTTTCTTT. V gene TRBV6-1 combines with J gene TRBJ1-1, with 10 positions matching TRBD1. The length of the CDR3 is 16 residues. CDR1 MNHNS and CDR2 SASEGT come from the germline V gene.

This clonotype has at least ten counts. The chain uses TRBV6-5 and TRBJ1-1; the D gene is possibly TRBD1 (5 bases). V lost 3 bases to trimming and J lost 1 base, with 6 bases between them. Germline CDR1 and CDR2: MNHEY and SVGAGI. The CDR3 runs 13 residues. For the CDR3, the DNA is TGTGCCAGCAGTTATGGGGGGAACACTGAAGCTTTCTTT. It encodes CASSYGGNTEAFF.

Details on this clonotype: A read error is possible here, since a much larger clone lies one base away. The rearrangement uses TRBV15 and TRBJ1-1; perhaps TRBD1 as D (5 bases). This CDR3 contains 13 residues. Trimming took 1 base from V and 10 from J, leaving 13 bases between them. Germline V gene sequence: CDR1 LNHNV, CDR2 YYDKDF (reference sequence). CDR3 nucleotide sequence: TGTGCCACCAGCAGAGCCGACAGTTCGGGAGCTTTCTTT. As protein: CATSRADSSGAFF.

This clonotype was counted ten times or more. The rearrangement links TRBV16 to TRBJ1-2; 7 bases are shared with TRBD1. J was trimmed by 7 bases and V by 0 bases; bases with no gene match: 11. Looked up from germline, CDR1 is KGHSY and CDR2 is FQNENV. The CDR3 covers 16 residues. The CDR3 here is CASSQSGGGIDAGYTF. Written as DNA, the CDR3 is TGTGCCAGCAGCCAATCGGGAGGGGGCATCGACGCTGGCTACACCTTC.

The chain uses TRBV11-2 and TRBJ1-1; no clear D. The CDR3 covers 14 residues. The germline CDR1 and CDR2 sequences are SGHAT and FQNNGV. Trimming shortened V by 0 bases and J by 3 bases, and 8 bases separated the two germline ends. As DNA, the CDR3 is TGTGCCAGCAGCTTAGATGGCGGATACACTGAAGCTTTCTTT. Translated: CASSLDGGYTEAFF.

Details on this clonotype: Given a much more abundant clone one base away, this may be a read error. The chain carries TRBV11-2 and TRBJ2-1; 10 bases agree with TRBD2. CDR1 SGHAT and CDR2 FQNNGV come from the germline V gene. This CDR3 has 13 amino acids. The DNA for the CDR3 is TGTGCCAGCAAGGCTAGCGGGAGTGGAGAGCAGCTCTTC. It codes for CASKASGSGEQLF.

A single count supports this clonotype. The rearrangement uses TRBV4-1 and TRBJ2-7; TRBD1 matches at 9 bases. CDR1 is MGHRA and CDR2 is YSYEKL in the germline V gene. V was clipped by 6 bases and J by 6 bases; unmatched bases: 9. The CDR3 is 14 amino acids. Written as DNA, the CDR3 is TGCGCCAGCAGGGCCGGGACAGGGATACCCGAGCAGTACTTC. It is translated as CASRAGTGIPEQYF.

This clonotype was seen a handful of times. This chain links TRBV5-1 with TRBJ2-5, with D possibly matching TRBD1 (7 bases). Germline CDR1 SGHRS, CDR2 YFSETQ. V was shortened by 9 bases and J by 5 bases, with 17 bases between the two germline ends. The CDR3 spans 13 residues. The CDR3 protein is CATSTGRMETQYF. CDR3 in DNA: TGCGCCACGTCGACAGGGAGGATGGAGACCCAGTACTTC. Full variable domain (missing parts from reference TRBV5-1 and TRBJ2-5): KAGVTQTPRYLIKTRGQQVTLSCSPISGHRSVSWYQQTPGQGLQFLFEYFSETQRNKGNFPGRFSGRQFSNSRSEMNVSTLELGDSALYLCATSTGRMETQYFGPGTRLLVL.

This clonotype was detected once. A much larger clone is a single base away; this may be a read error. This chain links TRBV5-1 with TRBJ1-2; D is ambiguous. Per the germline V gene, CDR1 is SGHRS and CDR2 is YFSETQ. The CDR3 extends over 15 amino acids. CDR3 region: CASSLGLIANYCYTF. CDR3 coding DNA: TGCGCCAGCAGCTTGGGGCTAATCGCTAACTATTGCTACACCTTC.

The DNA of the CDR3 is TGTGCCAGCTCACGAGCTAACACTGAAGCTTTCTTT. This encodes CASSRANTEAFF. The chain joins TRBV18 to TRBJ1-1; D gene unclear. Germline CDR1 is KGHSH and CDR2 is LQKENI. V was cut by 4 bases and J by 2 bases, with 5 bases left in between. This CDR3 has 12 residues.

This chain links TRBV28 with TRBJ1-2; D is possibly TRBD1 (6 bases). This CDR3 spans 16 amino acids. V lost 6 bases and J 2 bases, leaving 19 bases between the germline ends. Germline V CDR1 and CDR2: MDHEN, SYDVKM. DNA of the CDR3: TGTGCCAGCAGCCAACTCGACAGGACAGCGAACTATGGCTACACCTTC. As protein: CASSQLDRTANYGYTF.

This clonotype is medium-sized within its sample. The chain couples TRBV20-1 to TRBJ1-2; possible D gene TRBD1, 6 bases. Germline V gene lookup returns CDR1 DFQATT and CDR2 SNEGSKA (reference sequence). Trimming shortened V by 8 bases and J by 4 bases, and 14 bases separated the two germline ends. The CDR3 totals 12 residues. CDR3 sequence (DNA): TGCAGTTTCGAAACAGGGAGCTATGGCTACACCTTC. The encoded protein is CSFETGSYGYTF.

By sample share, this clonotype is medium-sized. The chain combines TRBV9 with TRBJ1-4, with D perhaps TRBD1 (5 bases). Trimming took off 0 bases at V and 4 bases at J, with 7 bases between the two ends. Germline CDR1 and CDR2: SGDLS and YYNGEE. The CDR3 spans 14 residues. CDR3 in DNA: TGTGCCAGCAGCGTAGGGGGCGGTAATGAAAAACTGTTTTTT. As protein: CASSVGGGNEKLFF.

This chain links TRBV24-1 with TRBJ1-1; 10 bases match TRBD1. Unmatched junction bases numbered 9, after V lost 4 bases and J lost 5 bases. Germline V gene sequence: CDR1 KGHDR, CDR2 SFDVKD. This CDR3 spans 16 amino acids. The CDR3 nucleotides read TGTGCCACCAGTGACATGGGACAGGGGTCGGGAACTGAAGCTTTCTTT. It codes for CATSDMGQGSGTEAFF.

This clonotype was seen at least ten times. V gene TRBV24-1 combines with J gene TRBJ2-1; 9 bases line up with TRBD2. CDR1 KGHDR and CDR2 SFDVKD come from the germline V gene. Losses at the gene ends were 2 bases for V and 3 bases for J; bases not matched to a gene: 1. CDR3 length equals 15 residues. This chain's CDR3 is CATSDSSGVYNEQFF. CDR3 bases: TGTGCCACCAGTGATTCTAGCGGGGTCTACAATGAGCAGTTCTTC.